This T cell receptor (beta chain) was retrieved from a study of blood T cells in healthy people across ages (dated by TCRdb to about 2015). About the investigation overall: In model experiments, template switching captured about one uniquely barcoded TCR beta cDNA molecule for every two T cells. To track age-related changes in TCR beta repertoire diversity, the study relied on deep sequencing normalized with unique cDNA molecular identifiers. The donors were divided into four age groups: young (average roughly 15 years), middle-aged (approximately 39), aged (approximately 59) and long-lived (about 79). The study analyzed two additional independent replicas of 1 million unique cDNA reads from the same blood draw for two donors, one aged 18 to 30 and one aged 80 or older.

Preparation of the library involved 5' RACE. The sequencing machine was an Illumina HiSeq 2500. A second PCR of roughly 7 to 11 cycles was performed with a sample-barcoded 5' primer and a J-beta primer mix. A template-switch 5' adaptor carrying 12 random nucleotides introduced a unique molecular identifier onto each TCR beta cDNA molecule. Each sample yielded at least 2.5 million CDR3-containing paired-end reads. First-strand cDNA synthesis was performed from all RNA using the Mint cDNA synthesis kit, with priming by a TRBC-specific oligonucleotide. Following uracil-DNA glycosylase treatment, a first 18-cycle PCR with universal primers M1SS and BC2_uni_R was performed on all cDNA. Per the source publication's procedure: For normalization, 1 million high-quality reads, each with a distinct molecular identifier, were randomly selected from each sample. Instead of being binned into consensus sequences, reads that shared molecular identifiers were thrown out. MiTCR, set to a Q25 quality threshold and the strictest error-elimination algorithm, was used for CDR3 identification, clonotype clustering and error correction. A nonparametric unseen species model using Euler transformation provided a lower-bound estimate of total TCR beta diversity. The public reads were quality trimmed at Q25 with fastp and then assembled into clones with MiXCR by TCRdb, keeping productive beta chains. Rows with a matching CDR3 protein are joined into one entry that keeps the most common DNA and genes. The V and J calls come from TCRdb's annotation, not from the publication. This sample lists 600,000 to 900,000 distinct CDR3 sequences; roughly 25% were detected once. The top ten hold around 3% of the sample.

Donors were 40 or so systemically healthy Caucasian individuals from Russia aged roughly 6 to 100 years. Around 10 milliliters of peripheral blood were drawn from each donor into EDTA-treated Vacutainer tubes. Ficoll-Paque density-gradient centrifugation was used to isolate PBMCs, with at least 6.5 million per sample. Total RNA, at least 6 micrograms per sample, was extracted from PBMCs with Trizol reagent. The percentages of naive CD45RAhigh/CD27high T cells were determined by flow cytometry on a PBMC aliquot from every donor. On the study overall, not on this receptor specifically: Compared with the aged group, the long-lived group had more naive CD4+ T cells, fewer expanded clones and increased TCR diversity, suggesting age selection. Since profiling was done on bulk unsorted PBMCs, naive and antigen-experienced compartments could not be conclusively compared. The percentage of naive T cells measured by flow cytometry correlated strongly with observed TCR beta diversity. Observed TCR beta diversity per million T cells fell roughly linearly with age, and a significant reduction was already apparent by age roughly 41. The CMV infection status of donors was not known, potentially confounding age-related changes in expanded clonotypes. Estimates of total diversity based on one million sequenced T cells were considered lower bounds and underestimates.

This clonotype was seen a few times. It lacks a known antigen. No much larger clone exists at a distance of one base, and base qualities are not known. For CDR1 and CDR2, the germline V gene lists SGDLS and YYNGEE. Trimming removed 0 bases from V and 7 bases from J, leaving 13 bases between the germline ends. Measured from the cysteine to the phenylalanine, the CDR3 is 14 residues long. Only the CDR3 part of the read is kept: 42 bases, read in frame from the first base. These data were also reused for a study on T cells of mothers and their children. That second publication adds: The donors were nine systemically healthy Caucasian individuals, made up of three mothers and their six children. cDNA synthesis used all of the extracted RNA, with approximately 1.4 ug of RNA in each 15 ul reaction. In the second PCR, the M1S primer introduced both the sample barcodes and 2-4 random nucleotides. Each mother yielded over 10 million TCR beta CDR3 reads and each child about 3 million reads. In both related and unrelated pairs, thymic selection shapes the output of TCR recombination in a similar way, with inherited differences having only a minor effect. Normalized repertoire overlap was always slightly but never significantly higher in related than unrelated mother-child pairs. With a sensitivity of approximately 100 clones per million clonotypes, no persistent microchimeric T cell clones were detected. To look for features that set related mother-child pairs apart from unrelated individuals, the researchers ran deep NGS to compare the TCR beta repertoires of mothers and children. On average, the children were around 11 +/- 4 years old, while the mothers were about 37 +/- 4 years old. After adapters were ligated using NEBNext reagents, the libraries underwent 100+100 nt paired-end sequencing on an Illumina HiSeq 2000. To prevent cross-contamination, the mother and child libraries were prepared a month apart and were sequenced in separate runs. Each donor had between about 500,000 and 2,300,000 distinct TCR beta clonotypes identified. Naive TCR beta clonotypes were estimated from low-frequency clonotypes matched to each donor's FACS-determined naive share, without sorting.

The rearrangement joined TRBV9 to TRBJ1-1; no D gene can be assigned with confidence. This sequence originates from a boy aged 5-17 years in good health. Specimen: blood. CDR3 sequence: CASSVVHRVDEAFF. The DNA reads as follows: TGTGCCAGCAGCGTAGTGCATAGGGTTGATGAAGCTTTCTTT. Reference TRBV9 and TRBJ1-1 proteins supply the regions before and after the CDR3; the full variable domain is: DSGVTQTPKHLITATGQRVTLRCSPRSGDLSVYWYQQSLDQGLQFLIQYYNGEERAKGNILERFSAQQFPDLHSELNLSSLELGDSALYFCASSVVHRVDEAFFGQGTRLTVV.